These 25 T cell receptor beta chains were all obtained from the same sample, sequenced in a study of naive and memory T cell subsets. No antigen has been identified for these receptors. Both TRBC1 and TRBC2 were covered by a beta constant-region primer of two equimolar oligonucleotides. Nested alpha and beta constant-region primers with the SP2 primer drove four PCR rounds on ligated cDNA. TCRdb redid the calling of the UMI-ligation and nested PCR reads with MiXCR, one entry per CDR3 protein. The sample contains approximately 150,000 distinct CDR3 sequences, approximately 20% of which appear only once. Findings and caveats of the study: Naive repertoires, especially CD8, held a few larger clonotypes, possibly memory cells re-expressing CD45RA.

Sequenced: naive CD8+ T cells from blood. The origin of the receptors is a human donor in good health.

The V call is TRBV25-1, the J call TRBJ2-7; D may be TRBD1 (5 bases). Germline-derived CDR1 and CDR2 are MGHDK and SYGVNS. Trimming left V 1 base short and J 3 bases short, with 10 bases between. The CDR3 loop spans 14 amino acids. CDR3 nucleotides: TGTGCCAGCAGTGAATTCGGTCAGGGCTACGAGCAGTACTTC. It yields the protein CASSEFGQGYEQYF.

The V call is TRBV5-1, the J call TRBJ2-1; no firm D call. V dropped 2 bases and J dropped 8 bases, with 11 bases sitting between them. CDR1 is SGHRS, CDR2 YFSETQ, per germline. The CDR3 extends over 13 amino acids. The CDR3 nucleotides are TGCGCCAGCAGCTTCGTTCCAGCCGATGAGCAGTTCTTC. Translating gives CASSFVPADEQFF. Drawing the rest from reference TRBV5-1 and TRBJ2-1, the complete variable domain is KAGVTQTPRYLIKTRGQQVTLSCSPISGHRSVSWYQQTPGQGLQFLFEYFSETQRNKGNFPGRFSGRQFSNSRSEMNVSTLELGDSALYLCASSFVPADEQFFGPGTRLTVL.

The chain uses TRBV12-3 or TRBV12-4 and TRBJ1-2, with 10 bases matching TRBD1. J lost 6 bases, V lost 10 bases, and 8 bases had no gene match. The CDR3 spans 13 residues. In nucleotides, the CDR3 is TGTGCCATTCCCGGACAGGGGGAAGATGGCTACACCTTC. This sequence encodes CAIPGQGEDGYTF.

In this sample, this clonotype turned up a few times. This chain joins TRBV5-5 and TRBJ2-3, with 9 bases aligning to TRBD2. V gave up 1 base and J gave up 4 bases; unmatched junction bases: 19. Germline lookup yields CDR1 SGHKS and CDR2 YYEKEE (reference sequence). This CDR3 is 20 amino acids long. CDR3 region: CASSLSQRVAGVYEADTQYF. In nucleotides, the CDR3 is TGTGCCAGCAGCTTGTCGCAGCGGGTAGCGGGAGTGTATGAGGCAGATACGCAGTATTTT.

This chain uses TRBV28 with TRBJ2-7; 14 bases agree with TRBD2. Per germline, CDR1 MDHEN and CDR2 SYDVKM. The ends lost 1 base at V and 9 bases at J; junction bases unmatched: 8. There are 16 residues in the CDR3. CDR3 nucleotides: TGTGCCAGCAGTTTATCGGGACTAGCGGGAGAAGGGTGGCAGTACTTC. This gives the protein CASSLSGLAGEGWQYF.

In this sample, this clonotype turned up a few times. The rearrangement uses TRBV4-3 and TRBJ2-5, with a weak D call TRBD1 (5 bases). The CDR3 is 14 residues long. Germline-derived CDR1 and CDR2 are LGHNA and YSLEER. Trimming cost V 1 base and J 8 bases, with 14 bases left between them. In DNA form, the CDR3 reads TGCGCCAGCAGCCAAGGGGTGACAGACATTACCCAGTACTTC. It is translated as CASSQGVTDITQYF.

This chain uses TRBV20-1 with TRBJ2-7; TRBD1 is a possible D gene (6 bases). V was shortened by 6 bases and J by 2 bases, with 14 bases between the two germline ends. The germline CDR1 and CDR2 sequences are DFQATT and SNEGSKA (reference sequence). CDR3 size: 13 residues. As DNA, the CDR3 is TGCAGTGCCCTAACAGGGAGCGCCTACGAGCAGTACTTC. Translating it yields CSALTGSAYEQYF.

The chain is built from TRBV7-9 and TRBJ1-4; 8 positions match TRBD1. Germline-derived CDR1 and CDR2 are SEHNR and FQNEAQ (reference sequence). This CDR3 contains 15 residues. V shed 5 bases, J shed 7 bases, and the junction held 9 bases outside the gene matches. CDR3: CASSRGTGEFEKLFF. Here the CDR3 DNA reads TGTGCCAGCAGCCGCGGGACAGGTGAATTTGAAAAACTGTTTTTT.

The gene calls are TRBV12-3 or TRBV12-4 and TRBJ2-1, with TRBD1 matching over 9 bases. This CDR3 is 16 amino acids long. The J segment lost 5 bases and the V segment lost 5 bases, leaving 10 bases of the junction unmatched. The CDR3: CASSQTTGTGNNEQFF. CDR3 nucleotides: TGTGCCAGCAGTCAAACGACCGGGACAGGGAACAATGAGCAGTTCTTC.

V usage is TRBV19 and J usage is TRBJ2-7; unclear D gene. CDR1 and CDR2 from the germline V gene are LNHDA and SQIVND (reference sequence). Trimming removed 11 bases at V and 5 bases at J, with 13 bases between. This CDR3 has 11 amino acids. The CDR3 coding sequence is TGTGCCTCTGGGGAAACGGACGAGCAGTACTTC. Amino acids: CASGETDEQYF.

The V and J genes are TRBV3-1 and TRBJ1-5, with a possible D match to TRBD1 (5 bases). Germline CDR1 is LGHDT and CDR2 is YNNKEL (reference sequence). This CDR3 comprises 18 residues. Trimming left V 0 bases short and J 3 bases short, with 18 bases between. The CDR3 reads CASSQDPPLWGDNQPQHF. CDR3 DNA: TGTGCCAGCAGCCAAGATCCACCGCTTTGGGGGGACAATCAGCCCCAGCATTTT.

The chain carries TRBV13 and TRBJ2-1, with 11 nucleotides matching TRBD2. V trimming: 5 bases; J trimming: 6 bases; junction bases outside the gene matches: 6. Germline V lookup: CDR1 PRHDT, CDR2 FYEKMQ (reference sequence). There are 15 residues in the CDR3. DNA for the CDR3: TGTGCCAGCAGCCTTAGACTAGCGGGACCCAATGAGCAGTTCTTC. This sequence encodes CASSLRLAGPNEQFF.

This clonotype was observed a few times. The V gene is TRBV6-2 or TRBV6-3, the J gene TRBJ1-2; D gene uncertain. CDR1 and CDR2 from the germline V gene are MNHEY and SVGEGT. CDR3 length: 15 residues. V shed 2 bases and J shed 0 bases, with 10 bases lying between them. CDR3 amino acids: CASSYPGPSNYGYTF. The CDR3 DNA is TGTGCCAGCAGTTACCCCGGACCTTCTAACTATGGCTACACCTTC.

This chain uses TRBV20-1 with TRBJ2-1; 12 positions agree with TRBD2. This CDR3 contains 13 residues. The V segment lost 3 bases and the J segment 8 bases; nucleotides outside the gene matches: 2. CDR1 is DFQATT and CDR2 is SNEGSKA in the germline V gene (reference sequence). CDR3 loop: CSARTSGSYEQFF. In DNA, the CDR3 is TGCAGTGCTAGGACTAGCGGGAGCTATGAGCAGTTCTTC.

The V call is TRBV6-2 or TRBV6-3, the J call TRBJ1-5, with 9 bases that match TRBD1. There are 18 residues in the CDR3. V lost 6 bases, J lost 2 bases, and 14 bases stayed unmatched. Germline lookup yields CDR1 MNHEY and CDR2 SVGEGT. CDR3 sequence: CASSWTRDRVYGNQPQHF. CDR3 coding DNA: TGTGCCAGCAGCTGGACCCGGGACAGGGTCTATGGCAATCAGCCCCAGCATTTT.

This chain links TRBV19 with TRBJ1-2, with D tentatively TRBD1 (5 bases). Germline CDR1 and CDR2: LNHDA and SQIVND (reference sequence). V lost 6 bases and J lost 4, with 12 bases in between. CDR3 size: 13 residues. CDR3 nucleotide sequence: TGTGCCAGTAGCAAGACAGCGATCTATGGCTACACCTTC. Residues: CASSKTAIYGYTF. The variable domain in full, with the rest retrieved from reference TRBV19 and TRBJ1-2, is DGGITQSPKYLFRKEGQNVTLSCEQNLNHDAMYWYRQDPGQGLRLIYYSQIVNDFQKGDIAEGYSVSREKKESFPLTVTSAQKNPTAFYLCASSKTAIYGYTFGSGTRLTVV.

The gene calls are TRBV28 and TRBJ1-2, with D uncertain. The CDR3 loop spans 12 amino acids. Per germline, CDR1 MDHEN and CDR2 SYDVKM. V was trimmed by 8 bases and J by 8 bases, leaving 15 bases between them. The CDR3, as DNA: TGTGCCAGCTTGTTAGGTTATGAGGGCTACACCTTC. This encodes CASLLGYEGYTF.

A few counts support this clonotype. The V call is TRBV29-1, the J call TRBJ1-1, with TRBD1 as a possible D gene (5 bases). Trimming pared 1 base from V and 0 bases from J, leaving 12 bases between. There are 15 residues in the CDR3. Germline V gene data show CDR1 as SQVTM and CDR2 as ANQGSEA. This CDR3 is CSVEGGEIMNTEAFF. The DNA for the CDR3 is TGCAGCGTTGAAGGGGGGGAAATCATGAACACTGAAGCTTTCTTT.

This clonotype was seen only a few times. The gene calls are TRBV7-2 and TRBJ2-7; TRBD2 matches at 9 bases. This CDR3 contains 14 residues. The trim removed 2 bases at V and 4 bases at J, leaving 3 bases unmatched. CDR1 and CDR2 (germline): SGHTA, FQGNSA. CDR3 sequence: CASSLSSGNYEQYF. CDR3 nucleotide sequence: TGTGCCAGCAGCTTATCTAGCGGGAATTACGAGCAGTACTTC.

This chain joins TRBV30 and TRBJ2-3, with D perhaps matching TRBD1 (6 bases). From germline, CDR1 is GTSNPN and CDR2 SVGIG (reference sequence). This CDR3 comprises 12 residues. V lost 4 bases and J lost 11, with 16 bases in between. This CDR3 reads CAWTGNRDEQYF. CDR3 in DNA: TGTGCCTGGACTGGAAACAGGGATGAGCAGTATTTT.

This clonotype appeared many times. The V gene is TRBV6-2 or TRBV6-3, the J gene TRBJ1-2; D uncertain. Germline values: CDR1 MNHEY, CDR2 SVGEGT. The CDR3 covers 14 residues. V was pared by 2 bases and J by 3 bases, with 10 bases between. The CDR3 region is CASSYLGIYYGYTF. Here the CDR3 DNA reads TGTGCCAGCAGTTACCTCGGGATTTACTATGGCTACACCTTC.

This clonotype has just a few counts. The J gene is TRBJ1-5, the V gene TRBV2, with 7 bases aligning to TRBD1. The trim removed 5 bases at V and 3 bases at J, leaving 4 bases unmatched. This CDR3 region has 14 residues. CDR1 is SNHLY and CDR2 is FYNNEI in the germline V gene. As DNA, the CDR3 is TGTGCCAGCAGTATCGGACAGGCCAATCAGCCCCAGCATTTT. Translating it yields CASSIGQANQPQHF.

The chain joins TRBV6-2 or TRBV6-3 to TRBJ2-1, with 8 positions matching TRBD2. Germline-derived CDR1 and CDR2 are MNHEY and SVGEGT. The CDR3 consists of 13 residues. J gave up 9 bases and V 7 bases, and 8 bases lay outside the gene matches. DNA for the CDR3: TGTGCCAGCAACCAGCGGGAGTGGGGTGAGCAGTTCTTC. This encodes CASNQREWGEQFF.

This chain joins TRBV5-6 and TRBJ1-5; the D is unclear. The CDR3 length is 14 residues. Germline lookup yields CDR1 SGHDT and CDR2 YYEEEE. The ends were cut back, 0 bases at V and 0 bases at J, with 4 bases in the middle. The CDR3 nucleotides are TGTGCCAGCAGCTTGGGGCGTAGCAATCAGCCCCAGCATTTT. Residues: CASSLGRSNQPQHF.

This clonotype was seen a few times. V is TRBV7-9 and J is TRBJ2-1, with 9 bases fitting TRBD2. Germline V gene lookup returns CDR1 SEHNR and CDR2 FQNEAQ (reference sequence). V trimming: 5 bases; J trimming: 12 bases; junction bases outside the gene matches: 14. CDR3 length equals 15 residues. The CDR3 sequence: CASSPTSGADPAQFF. The DNA of the CDR3 is TGTGCCAGCAGCCCGACTAGCGGAGCCGATCCAGCGCAGTTCTTC.